This is a list of T cell receptor beta chains from one sample in a study of cytomegalovirus exposure and HLA in healthy donors. Measured with immunoSEQ multiplex PCR; TCRdb has only the in-frame clones, and not every one. The table has fewer than 350,000 clones, approximately 90% seen once; the top ten hold more than 2%. Sequences were obtained from PBMCs. Source of these receptors: a woman between 18 and 30 years old in good health and CMV-seronegative. The CDR3 runs from the conserved cysteine through the conserved F or W. A D gene is named only where the DNA matches it firmly. Some rows mark clone size as missing; the rest say once, few, many or name a class of expanded clone.

j_gene: TRBJ1-1; abundance: NA; v_gene: TRBV7-9; d_gene: TRBD1; CDR3aa: CSSSFPVLAGGSEAFF; CDR3nt: TGTTCCAGCAGTTTTCCTGTCCTCGCAGGGGGCTCTGAAGCTTTCTTT
j_gene: TRBJ2-7; abundance: NA; v_gene: TRBV19; d_gene: NA; CDR3aa: CASGQTYEQYF; CDR3nt: TGTGCCAGCGGACAGACCTACGAGCAGTACTTC
j_gene: TRBJ2-1; abundance: NA; v_gene: TRBV7-9; d_gene: TRBD2; CDR3aa: CASSLSSGGAYSYNEQFF; CDR3nt: TGTGCCAGCAGCTTATCTAGCGGGGGGGCCTACTCCTACAATGAGCAGTTCTTC
j_gene: TRBJ2-3; abundance: NA; v_gene: TRBV15; d_gene: NA; CDR3aa: CATSRAGTYSTDTQYF; CDR3nt: TGTGCCACCAGCAGAGCCGGGACTTATAGCACAGATACGCAGTATTTT
j_gene: TRBJ1-4; abundance: NA; v_gene: TRBV30; d_gene: NA; CDR3aa: CAWRPGGNNEKLFF; CDR3nt: TGTGCCTGGAGGCCCGGGGGGAATAATGAAAAACTGTTTTTT
j_gene: TRBJ1-5; abundance: NA; v_gene: TRBV19; d_gene: TRBD1; CDR3aa: CASSDRTGWMSNQPQHF; CDR3nt: TGTGCCAGTAGCGATCGGACAGGGTGGATGAGCAATCAGCCCCAGCATTTT
j_gene: TRBJ2-7; abundance: NA; v_gene: TRBV27; d_gene: TRBD1; CDR3aa: CASSLSGEGAPPYEQYF; CDR3nt: TGTGCCAGCAGTTTATCGGGCGAGGGGGCCCCCCCCTACGAGCAGTACTTC
j_gene: TRBJ1-4; abundance: NA; v_gene: TRBV21-1; d_gene: NA; CDR3aa: CASSKDRGSTNEKLFF; CDR3nt: TGTGCCAGCAGCAAAGACAGGGGTTCAACTAATGAAAAACTGTTTTTT
j_gene: TRBJ1-2; abundance: NA; v_gene: TRBV29-1; d_gene: TRBD1; CDR3aa: CSVVDRGPFGYTF; CDR3nt: TGCAGCGTTGTTGACAGGGGGCCCTTTGGCTACACCTTC
j_gene: TRBJ1-2; abundance: once; v_gene: TRBV13; d_gene: NA; CDR3aa: CASSLNGLKGYTF; CDR3nt: TGTGCCAGCAGCCTAAACGGACTCAAGGGCTACACCTTC
j_gene: TRBJ2-7; abundance: NA; v_gene: TRBV21-1; d_gene: NA; CDR3aa: CASSTGVGGDEQYF; CDR3nt: TGTGCCAGCTCTACAGGGGTGGGCGGCGACGAGCAGTACTTC
j_gene: TRBJ2-5; abundance: few; v_gene: TRBV6-5; d_gene: NA; CDR3aa: CASSKQETQYF; CDR3nt: TGTGCCAGCAGCAAACAAGAGACCCAGTACTTC
j_gene: TRBJ1-6; abundance: NA; v_gene: TRBV7-9; d_gene: NA; CDR3aa: CASSLEVRGINYNSPLHF; CDR3nt: TGTGCCAGCAGCTTAGAAGTGCGGGGAATAAACTATAATTCACCCCTCCACTTT
j_gene: TRBJ2-7; abundance: once; v_gene: TRBV6-5; d_gene: TRBD1; CDR3aa: CASSYSRTGALYEQYF; CDR3nt: TGTGCCAGCAGTTACTCCCGGACAGGGGCCCTCTACGAGCAGTACTTC
j_gene: TRBJ2-1; abundance: NA; v_gene: TRBV6-5; d_gene: TRBD1; CDR3aa: CASSYGTGTYNEQFF; CDR3nt: TGTGCCAGCAGTTACGGGACAGGAACCTACAATGAGCAGTTCTTC
j_gene: TRBJ2-7; abundance: NA; v_gene: TRBV27; d_gene: NA; CDR3aa: CASSFSYPPTIWEQYF; CDR3nt: TGTGCCAGCAGTTTTTCTTACCCCCCGACTATCTGGGAGCAGTACTTC
j_gene: TRBJ1-6; abundance: NA; v_gene: TRBV7-9; d_gene: NA; CDR3aa: CASSLDSPANSPLHF; CDR3nt: TGTGCCAGCAGCTTGGACAGTCCAGCAAATTCACCCCTCCACTTT
j_gene: TRBJ2-3; abundance: NA; v_gene: TRBV5-1; d_gene: TRBD2; CDR3aa: CASSLEGLAGTDTQYF; CDR3nt: TGCGCCAGCAGCCTGGAAGGACTAGCGGGCACAGATACGCAGTATTTT
j_gene: TRBJ2-7; abundance: NA; v_gene: TRBV18; d_gene: NA; CDR3aa: CASSPPVLTYEQYF; CDR3nt: TGTGCCAGCTCACCACCGGTACTCACCTACGAGCAGTACTTC
j_gene: TRBJ2-6; abundance: NA; v_gene: TRBV2; d_gene: NA; CDR3aa: CASSDRVPFSGANVLTF; CDR3nt: TGTGCCAGCAGTGACAGGGTCCCGTTCTCTGGGGCCAACGTCCTGACTTTC
j_gene: TRBJ2-1; abundance: NA; v_gene: TRBV29-1; d_gene: NA; CDR3aa: CSVEPGSSDSYNEQFF; CDR3nt: TGCAGCGTTGAACCAGGGTCTTCAGACTCCTACAATGAGCAGTTCTTC
j_gene: TRBJ1-6; abundance: once; v_gene: TRBV27; d_gene: TRBD1; CDR3aa: CASSLGGQGRNSPFHF; CDR3nt: TGTGCCAGCAGTTTAGGGGGACAGGGAAGGAATTCACCCTTCCACTTT
j_gene: TRBJ2-7; abundance: NA; v_gene: TRBV5-1; d_gene: TRBD1; CDR3aa: CASSLEGQLSYEQYF; CDR3nt: TGCGCCAGCAGCTTGGAGGGACAGCTATCCTACGAGCAGTACTTC
j_gene: TRBJ2-7; abundance: NA; v_gene: TRBV5-6; d_gene: TRBD1; CDR3aa: CASSLAEGAKQYF; CDR3nt: TGTGCCAGCAGCTTGGCTGAGGGGGCGAAGCAGTACTTC
j_gene: TRBJ1-1; abundance: once; v_gene: TRBV9; d_gene: NA; CDR3aa: CASSVGGGVEGEAFF; CDR3nt: TGTGCCAGCAGCGTAGGCGGAGGGGTTGAGGGTGAAGCTTTCTTT
j_gene: TRBJ2-7; abundance: NA; v_gene: TRBV4-1; d_gene: NA; CDR3aa: CASSRDGEGDEQYF; CDR3nt: TGCGCCAGCAGCCGGGACGGCGAGGGGGACGAGCAGTACTTC
j_gene: TRBJ2-7; abundance: once; v_gene: TRBV6-5; d_gene: NA; CDR3aa: CASSPGQYNTYEQYF; CDR3nt: TGTGCCAGCAGTCCAGGACAGTATAATACCTACGAGCAGTACTTC
j_gene: TRBJ1-2; abundance: NA; v_gene: TRBV4-2; d_gene: NA; CDR3aa: CASSQDVRNQYGYTF; CDR3nt: TGTGCCAGCAGCCAAGATGTGCGGAATCAATATGGCTACACCTTC
j_gene: TRBJ2-7; abundance: NA; v_gene: TRBV6-6; d_gene: TRBD2; CDR3aa: CASSFSGTRAEQYF; CDR3nt: TGTGCCAGCAGTTTCTCCGGGACTAGAGCCGAGCAGTACTTC
j_gene: TRBJ1-1; abundance: NA; v_gene: TRBV5-6; d_gene: NA; CDR3aa: CASSLRTVNTEAFF; CDR3nt: TGTGCCAGCAGCTTGCGGACAGTGAACACTGAAGCTTTCTTT
j_gene: TRBJ1-6; abundance: NA; v_gene: TRBV9; d_gene: TRBD1; CDR3aa: CASSDGTGNSPLHF; CDR3nt: TGTGCCAGCAGCGATGGGACAGGTAATTCACCCCTCCACTTT
j_gene: TRBJ1-2; abundance: NA; v_gene: TRBV19; d_gene: NA; CDR3aa: CASSILRGEDGYTF; CDR3nt: TGTGCCAGTAGTATATTACGGGGTGAGGATGGCTACACCTTC
j_gene: TRBJ2-1; abundance: NA; v_gene: TRBV11-2; d_gene: NA; CDR3aa: CASSAPGGAYNEQFF; CDR3nt: TGTGCCAGCAGCGCTCCTGGGGGCGCATACAATGAGCAGTTCTTC
j_gene: TRBJ2-1; abundance: NA; v_gene: TRBV27; d_gene: TRBD1; CDR3aa: CASSFGTEPVRSNEQFF; CDR3nt: TGTGCCAGCAGTTTCGGGACAGAACCCGTTCGTAGCAATGAGCAGTTCTTC
j_gene: TRBJ2-1; abundance: once; v_gene: TRBV5-1; d_gene: TRBD1; CDR3aa: CASSLTGGADNEQFF; CDR3nt: TGCGCCAGCAGCTTGACAGGGGGCGCCGACAATGAGCAGTTCTTC
j_gene: TRBJ1-3; abundance: once; v_gene: TRBV5-4; d_gene: NA; CDR3aa: CASRLGTTGNTIYF; CDR3nt: TGTGCCAGCAGACTTGGGACAACTGGAAACACCATATATTTT
j_gene: TRBJ2-3; abundance: few; v_gene: TRBV28; d_gene: NA; CDR3aa: CASSLLGTSTDTQYF; CDR3nt: TGTGCCAGCAGCCTCCTAGGGACTAGCACAGATACGCAGTATTTT
j_gene: TRBJ2-2; abundance: NA; v_gene: TRBV4-1; d_gene: NA; CDR3aa: CASSQVRQVTTGELFF; CDR3nt: TGCGCCAGCAGCCAAGTCCGCCAGGTGACCACCGGGGAGCTGTTTTTT
j_gene: TRBJ2-5; abundance: NA; v_gene: TRBV9; d_gene: NA; CDR3aa: CASSVAGQGGETQYF; CDR3nt: TGTGCCAGCAGCGTAGCGGGACAAGGAGGAGAGACCCAGTACTTC
j_gene: TRBJ1-1; abundance: NA; v_gene: TRBV2; d_gene: NA; CDR3aa: CASKAEGHLNTEAFF; CDR3nt: TGTGCCAGCAAGGCTGAGGGACACTTGAACACTGAAGCTTTCTTT
j_gene: TRBJ2-6; abundance: NA; v_gene: TRBV9; d_gene: TRBD2; CDR3aa: CASSLGGGTSGAGANVLTF; CDR3nt: TGTGCCAGCAGCCTAGGGGGTGGGACTAGCGGGGCTGGGGCCAACGTCCTGACTTTC
j_gene: TRBJ2-2; abundance: NA; v_gene: TRBV5-1; d_gene: TRBD2; CDR3aa: CASSLYPRTSGGASGTGELFF; CDR3nt: TGCGCCAGCAGCCTCTACCCCCGGACTAGCGGGGGGGCTTCGGGCACCGGGGAGCTGTTTTTT
j_gene: TRBJ1-1; abundance: NA; v_gene: TRBV18; d_gene: NA; CDR3aa: CASSPQQEENTEAFF; CDR3nt: TGTGCCAGCTCACCACAGCAAGAGGAGAACACTGAAGCTTTCTTT